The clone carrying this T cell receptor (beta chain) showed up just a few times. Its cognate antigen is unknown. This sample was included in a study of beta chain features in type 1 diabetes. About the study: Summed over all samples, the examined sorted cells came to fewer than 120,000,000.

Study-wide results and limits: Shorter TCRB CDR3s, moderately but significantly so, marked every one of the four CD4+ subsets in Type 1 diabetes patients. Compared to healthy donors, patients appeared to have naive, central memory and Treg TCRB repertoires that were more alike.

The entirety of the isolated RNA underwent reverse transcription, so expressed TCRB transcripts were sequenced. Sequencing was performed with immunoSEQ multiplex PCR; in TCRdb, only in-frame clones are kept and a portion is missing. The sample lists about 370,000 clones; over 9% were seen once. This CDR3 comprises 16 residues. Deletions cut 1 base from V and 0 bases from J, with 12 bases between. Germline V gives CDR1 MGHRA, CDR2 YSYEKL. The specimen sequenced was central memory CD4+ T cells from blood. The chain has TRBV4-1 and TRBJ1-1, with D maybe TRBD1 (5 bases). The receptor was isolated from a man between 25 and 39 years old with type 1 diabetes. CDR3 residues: CASSQGGLGLNTEAFF. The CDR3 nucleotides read TGCGCCAGCAGCCAAGGGGGTCTGGGGCTGAACACTGAAGCTTTCTTT.